Presented here are 8 T cell receptor beta chains from one specimen sequenced in a study of shared clonotypes between healthy human individuals. The naive CD8 population came from CD45RO-negative cells selected for CCR7, without terminally differentiated effector memory CD45RA+ cells. Sequencing was performed with immunoSEQ multiplex PCR; in TCRdb, only in-frame clones are kept and a portion is missing. The sample shows more than 2 million clones, about 95% of them seen only once. Specimen: naive CD8+ T cells sorted from blood. These receptors originate from a man aged 18-30 years in good health.

The V call is TRBV6-5, the J call TRBJ2-7; D may be TRBD2 (6 bases). The CDR3 has 14 amino acids. From germline, CDR1 is MNHEY and CDR2 SVGAGI. V lost 0 bases and J lost 10, with 16 bases in between. CDR3 residues: CASSYSPTEGPQYF. The CDR3 DNA sequence: TGTGCCAGCAGTTACTCACCCACGGAGGGCCCTCAGTACTTC.

This chain uses TRBV14 with TRBJ1-1, with D possibly TRBD1 on 5 matching bases. V lost 3 bases and J lost 4, with 18 bases in between. The CDR3 sequence is 16 residues long. The germline V gene has CDR1 SGHDN and CDR2 FVKESK. This CDR3 reads CASSQASRGAGTEAFF. In DNA, the CDR3 is TGTGCCAGCAGCCAGGCCTCGCGGGGCGCGGGCACTGAAGCTTTCTTT.

Points on this clone: In the same sample, other DNA sequences code for this CDR3. J is TRBJ2-3 and V is TRBV18; D not certain. The CDR3 contains 14 residues. Germline CDR1 is KGHSH and CDR2 is LQKENI. Between the trimmed V and J ends, which lost 0 bases and 1 base, there was a span of 5 bases. The CDR3 sequence is CASSPPVGTDTQYF. CDR3 DNA: TGTGCCAGCTCACCACCGGTCGGCACAGATACGCAGTATTTT.

The chain recombines TRBV28 with TRBJ1-2; 7 bases fit TRBD1. The CDR3 is 16 residues long. Unmatched junction bases numbered 11, after V lost 7 bases and J lost 0 bases. CDR1 is MDHEN and CDR2 is SYDVKM in the germline V gene. The chain's CDR3 is CASNTGTENSNYGYTF. The CDR3 DNA sequence: TGTGCCAGCAACACCGGGACAGAGAACTCTAACTATGGCTACACCTTC.

The chain carries TRBV30 and TRBJ2-7; TRBD1 matches at 7 bases. V gave up 5 bases and J gave up 6 bases; unmatched junction bases: 4. The CDR3 consists of 11 residues. Germline CDR1 is GTSNPN and CDR2 is SVGIG (reference sequence). The CDR3 DNA reads TGTGCCTGGGACAGGGAAACCGAGCAGTACTTC. Protein: CAWDRETEQYF.

The CDR3 loop is CASSQDEGEGGYEQYF. In DNA form, the CDR3 reads TGTGCCAGCAGCCAAGATGAGGGCGAGGGAGGTTACGAGCAGTACTTC. The chain employs TRBV4-2 and TRBJ2-7, with a weak D call TRBD2 (6 bases). The CDR3 has 16 amino acids. CDR1 LGHNA and CDR2 YNFKEQ come from the germline V gene. V was shortened by 0 bases and J by 4 bases, with 16 bases between the two germline ends.

As regards this clone: One junction end disagrees with the germline gene, perhaps due to a read error. The chain links TRBV19 to TRBJ2-7; D gene unclear. The CDR3 is 14 amino acids. In germline, CDR1 is LNHDA, CDR2 SQIVND (reference sequence). The DNA for the CDR3 is TGTGCCTGTAGCCGATTGGCCGGTAGCCACGAGCAGTACTTC. Translating gives CACSRLAGSHEQYF.

This clone was observed a few times. The chain couples TRBV27 to TRBJ1-6, with D perhaps TRBD1 (5 bases). This CDR3 region has 12 residues. Germline V gene lookup returns CDR1 MNHEY and CDR2 SMNVEV (reference sequence). Trimming took off 2 bases at V and 14 bases at J, with 10 bases between the two ends. The CDR3 DNA is TGTGCCAGCAGTTTACAGGGTGGGTCCCTCCACTTT. Translation: CASSLQGGSLHF.